This paragraph covers one T cell receptor (beta chain) sequence. Its antigen remains unknown. This sample is drawn from a study of PD-1 blockade in classical Hodgkin lymphoma. Overall study context: With a 2-week interval, patients received intravenous nivolumab at 3 mg/kg. Study observations and caveats: Before treatment, TCR diversity in newly diagnosed patients was reportedly lower than in healthy donors. Complete responders entered with baseline diversity on par with newly diagnosed patients, the results showed. Researchers reported that CD4+ TCR diversity, though not CD8+, rose significantly by C4D1.

Using immunoSEQ multiplex PCR, the repertoire was profiled, and TCRdb retains in-frame clones only, with some absent. Of approximately 100,000 clones listed, 80% to 90% are singletons. Each patient experienced a relapse that followed autologous stem cell transplantation, and brentuximab vedotin exposure varied. Germline CDR1 reads MNHEY; CDR2 reads SMNVEV (reference sequence). V was pared by 3 bases and J by 2 bases, with 12 bases between. CDR3 length equals 15 residues. The chain carries TRBV27 and TRBJ2-3; D may be TRBD1 (5 bases). Sequenced material: peripheral blood mononuclear cells (PBMCs), taken before the second cycle of nivolumab. The receptor was isolated from a human donor with classical Hodgkin lymphoma. CDR3 in DNA: TGTGCCAGCAGTTTGGGGCCAATCCTCACAGATACGCAGTATTTT. It translates to CASSLGPILTDTQYF.